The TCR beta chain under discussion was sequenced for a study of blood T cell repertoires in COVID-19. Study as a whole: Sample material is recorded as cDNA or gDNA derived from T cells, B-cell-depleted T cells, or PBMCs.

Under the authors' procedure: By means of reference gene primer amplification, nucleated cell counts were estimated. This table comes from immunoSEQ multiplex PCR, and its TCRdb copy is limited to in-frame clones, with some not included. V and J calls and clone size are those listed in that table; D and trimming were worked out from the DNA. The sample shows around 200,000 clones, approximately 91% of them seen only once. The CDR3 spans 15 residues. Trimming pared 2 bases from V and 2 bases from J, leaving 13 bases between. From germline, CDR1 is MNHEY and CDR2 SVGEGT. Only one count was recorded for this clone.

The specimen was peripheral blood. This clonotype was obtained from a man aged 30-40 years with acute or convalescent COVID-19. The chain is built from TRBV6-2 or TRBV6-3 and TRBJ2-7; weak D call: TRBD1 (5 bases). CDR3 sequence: CASSYPRQFAYEQYF. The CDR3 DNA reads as TGTGCCAGCAGTTACCCTAGACAGTTTGCCTACGAGCAGTACTTC.